This TCR beta chain was sequenced during a study of T-cell memory formation after mild COVID-19. Whole-study context: The TCR clusters were mostly specific to one donor.

Germline-derived CDR1 and CDR2 are LGHNA and YNFKEQ. Losses at the gene ends were 1 base for V and 5 bases for J; bases not matched to a gene: 3. This CDR3 region has 14 residues. Constant-segment primers served in 5'RACE that generated TCR alpha and TCR beta cDNA libraries bearing sample barcodes and UMIs. TCRdb reprocessed the 5' RACE reads via MiXCR and lists one record per CDR3 protein. This table holds around 200,000 distinct CDR3 sequences, about 10% found once. This clonotype has more than one count but fewer than ten. This chain links TRBV4-2 with TRBJ2-5, with 8 bases that match TRBD2. The TCR originated in a young man who had mild COVID-19 (a few samples of this study predate the infection). Cell type and time point are not known. The sequencing sample was made of PBMCs or a T cell subset sorted from them (not recorded which). CDR3 in amino acids: CASSQAGGLETQYF. The DNA for the CDR3 is TGTGCCAGCAGCCAAGCGGGGGGGCTCGAGACCCAGTACTTC.